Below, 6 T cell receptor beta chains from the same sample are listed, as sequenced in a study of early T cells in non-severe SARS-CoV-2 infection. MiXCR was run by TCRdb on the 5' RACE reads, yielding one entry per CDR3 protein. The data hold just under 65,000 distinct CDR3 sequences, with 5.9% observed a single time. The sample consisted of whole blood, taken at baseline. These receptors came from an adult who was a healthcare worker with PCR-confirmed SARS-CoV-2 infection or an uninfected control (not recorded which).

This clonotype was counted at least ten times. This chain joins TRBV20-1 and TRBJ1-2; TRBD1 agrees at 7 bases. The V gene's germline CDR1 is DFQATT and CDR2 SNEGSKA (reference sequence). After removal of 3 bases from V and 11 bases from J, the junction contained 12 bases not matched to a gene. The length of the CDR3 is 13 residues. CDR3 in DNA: TGCAGTGCTAGTTGGGGCCGGGACAGCGAATACACCTTC. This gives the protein CSASWGRDSEYTF.

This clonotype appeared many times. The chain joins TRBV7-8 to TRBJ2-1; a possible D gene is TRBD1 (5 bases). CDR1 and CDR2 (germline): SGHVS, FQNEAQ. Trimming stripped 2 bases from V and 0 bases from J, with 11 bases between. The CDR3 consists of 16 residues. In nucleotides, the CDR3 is TGTGCCAGCAGCTTAAGGACAAAGAGCTCCTACAATGAGCAGTTCTTC. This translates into CASSLRTKSSYNEQFF.

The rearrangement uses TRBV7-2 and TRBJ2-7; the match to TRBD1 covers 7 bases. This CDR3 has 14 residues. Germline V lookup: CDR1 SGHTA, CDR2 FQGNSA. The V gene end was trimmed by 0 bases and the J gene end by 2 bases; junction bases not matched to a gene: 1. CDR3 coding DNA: TGTGCCAGCAGCTTAGCAGACAGGGCCTACGAGCAGTACTTC. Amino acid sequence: CASSLADRAYEQYF.

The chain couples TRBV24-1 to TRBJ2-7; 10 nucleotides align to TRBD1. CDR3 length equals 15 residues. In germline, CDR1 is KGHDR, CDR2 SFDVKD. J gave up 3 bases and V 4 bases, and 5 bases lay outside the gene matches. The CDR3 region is CATSDPGTGVYEQYF. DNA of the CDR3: TGTGCCACCAGTGACCCCGGGACAGGGGTCTACGAGCAGTACTTC.

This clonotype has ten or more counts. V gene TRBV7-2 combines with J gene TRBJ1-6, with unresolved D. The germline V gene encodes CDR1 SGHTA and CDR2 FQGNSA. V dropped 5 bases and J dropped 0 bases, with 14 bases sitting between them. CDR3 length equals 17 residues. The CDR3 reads CASSIRIRSSYNSPLHF. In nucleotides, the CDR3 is TGTGCCAGCAGCATTAGGATTCGGAGCTCCTATAATTCACCCCTCCACTTT.

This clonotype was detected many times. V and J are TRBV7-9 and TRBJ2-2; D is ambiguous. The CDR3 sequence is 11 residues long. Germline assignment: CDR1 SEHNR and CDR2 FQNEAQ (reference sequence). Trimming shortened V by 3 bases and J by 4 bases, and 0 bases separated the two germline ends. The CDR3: CASSFTGELFF. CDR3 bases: TGTGCCAGCAGCTTCACCGGGGAGCTGTTTTTT. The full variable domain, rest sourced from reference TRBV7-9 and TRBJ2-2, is DTGVSQNPRHKITKRGQNVTFRCDPISEHNRLYWYRQTLGQGPEFLTYFQNEAQLEKSRLLSDRFSAERPKGSFSTLEIQRTEQGDSAMYLCASSFTGELFFGEGSRLTVL.